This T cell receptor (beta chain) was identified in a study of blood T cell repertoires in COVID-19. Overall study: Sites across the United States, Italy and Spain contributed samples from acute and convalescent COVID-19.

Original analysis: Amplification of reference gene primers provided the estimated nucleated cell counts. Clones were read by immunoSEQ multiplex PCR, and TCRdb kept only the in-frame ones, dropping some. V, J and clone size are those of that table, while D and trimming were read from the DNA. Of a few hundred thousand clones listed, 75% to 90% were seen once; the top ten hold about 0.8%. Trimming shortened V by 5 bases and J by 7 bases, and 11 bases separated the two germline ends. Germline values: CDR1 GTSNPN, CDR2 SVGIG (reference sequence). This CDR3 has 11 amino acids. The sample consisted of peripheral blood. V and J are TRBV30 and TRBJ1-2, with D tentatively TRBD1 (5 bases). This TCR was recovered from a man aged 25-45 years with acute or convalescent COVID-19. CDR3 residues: CAWSSGGGYTF. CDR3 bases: TGTGCCTGGTCTTCGGGGGGTGGCTACACCTTC. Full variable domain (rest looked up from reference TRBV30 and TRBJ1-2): SQTIHQWPATLVQPVGSPLSLECTVEGTSNPNLYWYRQAAGRGLQLLFYSVGIGQISSEVPQNLSASRPQDRQFILSSKKLLLSDSGFYLCAWSSGGGYTFGSGTRLTVV.